These T cell receptor beta chains were read from a single sample in a study of human T cells and chemical hapten exposure. In TCRdb, the RACE reads were re-called with MiXCR into one record per CDR3 protein. Of roughly 100,000 distinct CDR3 sequences listed, roughly 12% are singletons. Source: whole blood, taken in connection with sensitization to the hapten diphenylcyclopropenone (DPC). The source of these receptors is a woman between 45 and 60 years old with alopecia areata. Some clones in this sample may be carry-over from other donors' samples. CDR3s include the opening cysteine and the closing phenylalanine or tryptophan. A D gene is named only where the DNA matches it firmly. Not all rows give a size; the values are once, few, many and, for expanded clones, a class.

J: TRBJ1-4
V: TRBV3-1
D: TRBD1
size: few
CDR3: CASSNGQGPPEKLFF
DNA: TGTGCCAGCAGCAACGGACAGGGCCCACCTGAAAAACTGTTTTTT

J: TRBJ2-1
V: TRBV4-3
D: -
size: many
CDR3: CASSQDEENNEQFF
DNA: TGCGCCAGCAGCCAAGATGAGGAAAACAATGAGCAGTTCTTC

J: TRBJ1-1
V: TRBV15
D: TRBD1
size: -
CDR3: CATSPRDRDGAFF
DNA: TGTGCCACCAGCCCTAGGGACAGGGACGGAGCTTTCTTT

J: TRBJ2-7
V: TRBV28
D: -
size: -
CDR3: CASRGQTYEQYF
DNA: TGTGCCAGCAGAGGACAGACCTACGAGCAGTACTTC

J: TRBJ1-5
V: TRBV2
D: TRBD1
size: many
CDR3: CASSSGTVFPNQPQHF
DNA: TGTGCCAGCAGTTCCGGGACAGTATTTCCCAATCAGCCCCAGCATTTT

J: TRBJ1-1
V: TRBV29-1
D: -
size: many
CDR3: CSVTALGSEAFF
DNA: TGCAGCGTTACGGCCTTGGGCAGTGAAGCTTTCTTT

J: TRBJ2-7
V: TRBV2
D: TRBD1
size: -
CDR3: CASRDHRDRDYEQYF
DNA: TGTGCCAGCAGAGACCACCGGGACAGGGACTACGAGCAGTACTTC

J: TRBJ1-1
V: TRBV11-2
D: -
size: few
CDR3: CASSVDRNTEAFF
DNA: TGTGCCAGCAGCGTGGACCGGAACACTGAAGCTTTCTTT

J: TRBJ2-3
V: TRBV7-6
D: TRBD2
size: many
CDR3: CASSLVAGGQADTQYF
DNA: TGTGCCAGCAGCTTAGTGGCGGGGGGGCAGGCAGATACGCAGTATTTT

J: TRBJ1-2
V: TRBV20-1
D: TRBD1
size: few
CDR3: CSAWRTGSDGYTF
DNA: TGCAGTGCTTGGCGGACAGGGAGCGATGGCTACACCTTC

J: TRBJ2-7
V: TRBV18
D: -
size: few
CDR3: CASSPPGGRLDEQYF
DNA: TGTGCCAGCTCACCACCGGGGGGCAGGTTGGACGAGCAGTACTTC

J: TRBJ2-7
V: TRBV6-5
D: -
size: few
CDR3: CASREVGITYEQYF
DNA: TGTGCCAGCAGGGAAGTAGGGATTACCTACGAGCAGTACTTC

J: TRBJ2-3
V: TRBV2
D: TRBD2
size: -
CDR3: CASRGPPTSGSTDTQYF
DNA: TGTGCCAGCAGAGGCCCGCCGACTAGCGGGAGCACAGATACGCAGTATTTT

J: TRBJ2-7
V: TRBV28
D: -
size: many
CDR3: CASSWGGPNYEQYF
DNA: TGTGCCAGCAGTTGGGGCGGACCAAACTACGAGCAGTACTTC

J: TRBJ2-6
V: TRBV10-1
D: -
size: few
CDR3: CASSESVSGANVLTF
DNA: TGCGCCAGCAGTGAGTCCGTCTCTGGGGCCAACGTCCTGACTTTC

J: TRBJ2-5
V: TRBV28
D: -
size: -
CDR3: CASSSPGVETQYF
DNA: TGTGCCAGCAGTTCCCCAGGGGTGGAGACCCAGTACTTC

J: TRBJ2-5
V: TRBV3-1
D: TRBD2
size: few
CDR3: CASSWTSGTQETQYF
DNA: TGTGCCAGCAGCTGGACTAGCGGGACCCAAGAGACCCAGTACTTC

J: TRBJ2-4
V: TRBV28
D: TRBD1
size: -
CDR3: CASSQLGQGDIQYF
DNA: TGTGCCAGCAGTCAACTTGGACAGGGGGACATTCAGTACTTC

J: TRBJ2-3
V: TRBV12-3/TRBV12-4
D: -
size: many
CDR3: CASTTNTDTQYF
DNA: TGTGCCAGCACCACGAACACAGATACGCAGTATTTT

J: TRBJ2-7
V: TRBV11-3
D: -
size: many
CDR3: CASSPTGGNYEQYF
DNA: TGTGCCAGCAGCCCGACTGGGGGAAACTACGAGCAGTACTTC

J: TRBJ1-1
V: TRBV7-2
D: TRBD1
size: few
CDR3: CASSPRDRGRTEAFF
DNA: TGTGCCAGCAGCCCCCGGGACAGGGGGCGTACTGAAGCTTTCTTT

J: TRBJ2-7
V: TRBV5-1
D: -
size: many
CDR3: CASSRSTYEQYF
DNA: TGCGCCAGCAGCCGCTCAACCTACGAGCAGTACTTC

J: TRBJ1-1
V: TRBV10-1
D: -
size: few
CDR3: CASSPPGGAEAFF
DNA: TGCGCCAGCAGTCCGCCGGGCGGGGCCGAAGCTTTCTTT